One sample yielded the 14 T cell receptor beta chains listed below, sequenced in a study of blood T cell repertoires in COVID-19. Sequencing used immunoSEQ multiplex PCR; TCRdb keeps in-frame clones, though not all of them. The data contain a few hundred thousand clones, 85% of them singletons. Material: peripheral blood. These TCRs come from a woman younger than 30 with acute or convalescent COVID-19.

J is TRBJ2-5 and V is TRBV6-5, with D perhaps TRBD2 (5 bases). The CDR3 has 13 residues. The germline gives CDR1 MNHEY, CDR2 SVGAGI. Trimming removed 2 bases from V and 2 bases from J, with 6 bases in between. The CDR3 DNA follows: TGTGCCAGCAGTTACGACTATCAAGAGACCCAGTACTTC. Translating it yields CASSYDYQETQYF.

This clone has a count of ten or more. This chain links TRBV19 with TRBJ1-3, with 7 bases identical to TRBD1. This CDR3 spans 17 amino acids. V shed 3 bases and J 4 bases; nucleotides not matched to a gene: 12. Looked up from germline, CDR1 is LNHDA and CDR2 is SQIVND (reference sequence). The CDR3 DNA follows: TGTGCCAGTAGTATTCGGGACCACAGGGGAGCGGGAAACACCATATATTTT. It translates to CASSIRDHRGAGNTIYF.

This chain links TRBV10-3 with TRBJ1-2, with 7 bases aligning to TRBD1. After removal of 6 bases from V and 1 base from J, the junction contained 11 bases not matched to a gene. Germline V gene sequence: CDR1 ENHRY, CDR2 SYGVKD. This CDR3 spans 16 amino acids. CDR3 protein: CAIRGDSLPLNYGYTF. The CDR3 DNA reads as TGTGCCATCAGGGGGGACAGCCTGCCCCTTAACTATGGCTACACCTTC.

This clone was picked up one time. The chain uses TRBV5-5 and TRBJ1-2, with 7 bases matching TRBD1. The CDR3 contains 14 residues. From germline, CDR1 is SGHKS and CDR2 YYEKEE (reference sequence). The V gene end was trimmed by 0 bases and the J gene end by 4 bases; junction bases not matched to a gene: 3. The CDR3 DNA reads TGTGCCAGCAGCTTGGGGGCAGGGGGCTATGGCTACACCTTC. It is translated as CASSLGAGGYGYTF. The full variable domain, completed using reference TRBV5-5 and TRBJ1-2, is DAGVTQSPTHLIKTRGQQVTLRCSPISGHKSVSWYQQVLGQGPQFIFQYYEKEERGRGNFPDRFSARQFPNYSSELNVNALLLGDSALYLCASSLGAGGYGYTFGSGTRLTVV.

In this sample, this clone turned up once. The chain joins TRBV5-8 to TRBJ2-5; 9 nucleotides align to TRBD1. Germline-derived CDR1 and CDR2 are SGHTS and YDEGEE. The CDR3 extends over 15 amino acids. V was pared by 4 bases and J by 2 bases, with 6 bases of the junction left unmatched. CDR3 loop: CASSRRTGAQETQYF. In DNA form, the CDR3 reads TGTGCCAGCAGCCGTAGGACAGGGGCTCAAGAGACCCAGTACTTC. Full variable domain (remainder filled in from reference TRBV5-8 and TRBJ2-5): EAGVTQSPTHLIKTRGQQATLRCSPISGHTSVYWYQQALGLGLQFLLWYDEGEERNRGNFPPRFSGRQFPNYSSELNVNALELEDSALYLCASSRRTGAQETQYFGPGTRLLVL.

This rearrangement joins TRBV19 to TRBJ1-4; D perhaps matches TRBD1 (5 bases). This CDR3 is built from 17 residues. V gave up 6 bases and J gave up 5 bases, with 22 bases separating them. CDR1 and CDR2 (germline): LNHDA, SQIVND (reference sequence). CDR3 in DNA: TGTGCCAGTAGGACCCGGACAAGGGGCACGAGGAATGAAAAACTGTTTTTT. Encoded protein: CASRTRTRGTRNEKLFF.

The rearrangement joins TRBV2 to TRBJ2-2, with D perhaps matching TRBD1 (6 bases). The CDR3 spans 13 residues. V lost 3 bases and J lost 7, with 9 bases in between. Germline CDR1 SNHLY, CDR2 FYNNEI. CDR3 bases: TGTGCCAGCAGTGAGGGGGCAGTCGGGGAGCTGTTTTTT. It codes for CASSEGAVGELFF.

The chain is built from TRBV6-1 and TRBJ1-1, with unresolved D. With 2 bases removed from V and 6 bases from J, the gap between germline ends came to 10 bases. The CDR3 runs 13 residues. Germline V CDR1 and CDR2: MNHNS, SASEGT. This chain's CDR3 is CASSENELPEAFF. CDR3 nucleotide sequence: TGTGCCAGCAGTGAAAACGAGCTCCCTGAAGCTTTCTTT.

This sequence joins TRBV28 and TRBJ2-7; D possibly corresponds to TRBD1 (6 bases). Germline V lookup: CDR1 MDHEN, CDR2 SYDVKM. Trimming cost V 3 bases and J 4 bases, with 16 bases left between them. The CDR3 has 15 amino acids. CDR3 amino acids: CASSFPVTGYYEQYF. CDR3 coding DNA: TGTGCCAGCAGTTTCCCTGTTACAGGGTATTACGAGCAGTACTTC.

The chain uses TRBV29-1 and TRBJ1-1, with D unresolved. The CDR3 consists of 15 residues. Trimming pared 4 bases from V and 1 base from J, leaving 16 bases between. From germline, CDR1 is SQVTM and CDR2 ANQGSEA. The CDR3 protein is CSVGETRFKNTEAFF. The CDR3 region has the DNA TGCAGCGTTGGGGAGACCCGTTTCAAGAACACTGAAGCTTTCTTT.

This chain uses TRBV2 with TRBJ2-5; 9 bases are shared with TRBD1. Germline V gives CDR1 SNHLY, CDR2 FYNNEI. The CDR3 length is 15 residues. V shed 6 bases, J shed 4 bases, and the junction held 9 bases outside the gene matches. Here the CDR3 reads CASSEQGARRETQYF. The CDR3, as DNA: TGTGCCAGCAGCGAACAGGGGGCGAGGCGAGAGACCCAGTACTTC.

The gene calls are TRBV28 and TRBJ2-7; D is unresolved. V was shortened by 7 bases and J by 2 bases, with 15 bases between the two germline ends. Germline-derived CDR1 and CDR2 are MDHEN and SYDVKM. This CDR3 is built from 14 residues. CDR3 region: CASTRAGYAYEQYF. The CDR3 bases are TGTGCCAGCACCCGAGCTGGTTATGCCTACGAGCAGTACTTC.

The chain's CDR3 is CASGLAAGTGNTGELFF. CDR3 coding DNA: TGTGCTAGTGGTTTGGCTGCCGGGACAGGGAACACCGGGGAGCTGTTTTTT. The genes are TRBV12-5 and TRBJ2-2, with 8 positions matching TRBD1. Germline CDR1 is LGHNT and CDR2 is FRNRAP. This CDR3 is 17 amino acids long. J lost 1 base, V lost 1 base, and 5 bases had no gene match. The full variable domain, its missing parts supplied by reference TRBV12-5 and TRBJ2-2, is DARVTQTPRHKVTEMGQEVTMRCQPILGHNTVFWYRQTMMQGLELLAYFRNRAPLDDSGMPKDRFSAEMPDATLATLKIQPSEPRDSAVYFCASGLAAGTGNTGELFFGEGSRLTVL.

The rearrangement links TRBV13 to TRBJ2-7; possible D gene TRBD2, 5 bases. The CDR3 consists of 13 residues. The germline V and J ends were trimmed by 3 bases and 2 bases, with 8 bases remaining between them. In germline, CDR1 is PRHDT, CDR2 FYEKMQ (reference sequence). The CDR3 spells CASSFRGAYEQYF. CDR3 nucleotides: TGTGCCAGCAGCTTCCGGGGAGCCTACGAGCAGTACTTC.